Shown below are 19 T cell receptor beta chains from a single sample sequenced in a study of regulatory T cells. Study-level results: In CD3G-deficient patients, conventional CD4+ T cells were enriched for hydrophobic CDR3 residues at positions 6 and 7.

The antigens these receptors bind are not known. Primers: 52 TRBV forward and 13 TRBJ reverse. Repertoires were generated with immunoSEQ multiplex PCR, while TCRdb's copy carries only in-frame clones and drops some. The table includes around 29,000 clones, over 85% detected once. Source material: conventional CD4+ T cells sorted from blood. The receptors here all came from a child aged 2-9 years with CD3G deficiency.

V gene TRBV28 combines with J gene TRBJ1-1; no definite D call. V was shortened by 3 bases and J by 1 base, with 9 bases between the two germline ends. Germline V lookup: CDR1 MDHEN, CDR2 SYDVKM. The CDR3 spans 14 residues. In nucleotides, the CDR3 is TGTGCCAGCAGTTTGCCACACCAGAACACTGAAGCTTTCTTT. Translated: CASSLPHQNTEAFF.

The chain links TRBV21-1 to TRBJ2-5; TRBD2 was called by the table and not checked on the DNA. TRBV21-1 is given as a pseudogene. CDR3 size: 13 residues. The CDR3 coding sequence is TGTGCCAGCAGCAATTTCCTTCCAGAGACCCAGTACTTC. Translated, it gives CASSNFLPETQYF.

This chain connects TRBV18 to TRBJ2-7, with 9 bases lining up with TRBD1. Germline assignment: CDR1 KGHSH and CDR2 LQKENI. The V and J ends lost 3 bases and 6 bases, in that order; junction bases with no gene match: 3. CDR3 length: 13 residues. CDR3 nucleotides: TGTGCCAGCTCACCCGCGACAGGGGGCGAGCAGTACTTC. The encoded protein is CASSPATGGEQYF.

The V call is TRBV28, the J call TRBJ2-7; 8 bases are a match to TRBD2. The germline V gene has CDR1 MDHEN and CDR2 SYDVKM. The CDR3 extends over 11 amino acids. V lost 7 bases, J lost 6 bases, and 2 bases stayed unmatched. CDR3 bases: TGTGCCAGCACCCGGGGGGGCGAGCAGTACTTC. Residues: CASTRGGEQYF.

J is TRBJ2-7 and V is TRBV28; D call uncertain. The germline gives CDR1 MDHEN, CDR2 SYDVKM. The CDR3 extends over 11 amino acids. V was shortened by 4 bases and J by 8 bases, with 9 bases between the two germline ends. The CDR3 reads CASSYLEKQYF. The DNA of the CDR3 is TGTGCCAGCAGTTACTTGGAAAAGCAGTACTTC.

The J gene is TRBJ1-1, the V gene TRBV28, with D possibly TRBD1 on 6 matching bases. This CDR3 spans 15 amino acids. Trimming took off 6 bases at V and 1 base at J, with 15 bases between the two ends. From germline, CDR1 is MDHEN and CDR2 SYDVKM. The CDR3 DNA follows: TGTGCCAGCAGCCCAGGGGCGCCGGGGAACACTGAAGCTTTCTTT. Translating gives CASSPGAPGNTEAFF. The variable domain in full, completed from reference TRBV28 and TRBJ1-1, reads DVKVTQSSRYLVKRTGEKVFLECVQDMDHENMFWYRQDPGLGLRLIYFSYDVKMKEKGDIPEGYSVSREKKERFSLILESASTNQTSMYLCASSPGAPGNTEAFFGQGTRLTVV.

The J gene is TRBJ2-1, the V gene TRBV5-1; D is unclear. The V and J ends lost 0 bases and 3 bases respectively, with 13 bases between them. This CDR3 region has 16 residues. Germline loops: CDR1 SGHRS, CDR2 YFSETQ. Here the CDR3 reads CASSLGPTNLYNEQFF. CDR3 bases: TGCGCCAGCAGCTTGGGACCTACTAACCTCTACAATGAGCAGTTCTTC.

CDR3 in DNA: TGCGCCAGCAGCACGGGCCACGAGATGGTAGCGGGAGGGAGTGAGCAGTTCTTC. Amino acids: CASSTGHEMVAGGSEQFF. The gene calls are TRBV5-1 and TRBJ2-1; 11 bases align to TRBD2. The V gene's germline CDR1 is SGHRS and CDR2 YFSETQ. The CDR3 is 18 amino acids. J lost 9 bases, V lost 4 bases, and 18 bases had no gene match. Filled out from reference TRBV5-1 and TRBJ2-1, the complete variable domain reads KAGVTQTPRYLIKTRGQQVTLSCSPISGHRSVSWYQQTPGQGLQFLFEYFSETQRNKGNFPGRFSGRQFSNSRSEMNVSTLELGDSALYLCASSTGHEMVAGGSEQFFGPGTRLTVL.

The J gene is TRBJ2-4, the V gene TRBV11-2; the D gene is possibly TRBD1 (6 bases). Germline loops: CDR1 SGHAT, CDR2 FQNNGV. The CDR3 has 14 residues. The V and J ends lost 2 bases and 15 bases respectively, with 20 bases between them. The DNA for the CDR3 is TGTGCCAGCAGCTTAAATGCCCTTCCCAGACAGGTGTACTTC. Its protein product is CASSLNALPRQVYF.

The CDR3 nucleotides read TGTGCCAGCAGTGAAGGGCGTCGGATCTATGGCTACACCTTC. Amino acids: CASSEGRRIYGYTF. The chain links TRBV6-1 to TRBJ1-2; no definite D call. Germline assignment: CDR1 MNHNS and CDR2 SASEGT. Trimming stripped 1 base from V and 4 bases from J, with 10 bases between. The CDR3 has 14 amino acids.

The chain has TRBV28 and TRBJ2-5; D may be TRBD1 (5 bases). Germline V CDR1 and CDR2: MDHEN, SYDVKM. This CDR3 spans 16 amino acids. Trimming pared 3 bases from V and 2 bases from J, leaving 16 bases between. The CDR3 here is CASSFGLPKGQETQYF. In nucleotides, the CDR3 is TGTGCCAGCAGTTTCGGTTTACCCAAGGGGCAAGAGACCCAGTACTTC. Supplemented by reference TRBV28 and TRBJ2-5, the full variable domain reads DVKVTQSSRYLVKRTGEKVFLECVQDMDHENMFWYRQDPGLGLRLIYFSYDVKMKEKGDIPEGYSVSREKKERFSLILESASTNQTSMYLCASSFGLPKGQETQYFGPGTRLLVL.

V is TRBV28 and J is TRBJ2-1, with 12 bases that match TRBD2. V trimming: 5 bases; J trimming: 5 bases; junction bases outside the gene matches: 4. Per the germline V gene, CDR1 is MDHEN and CDR2 is SYDVKM. This CDR3 has 15 amino acids. The CDR3 sequence: CASSRTSGRNNEQFF. As DNA, the CDR3 is TGTGCCAGCAGTCGTACTAGCGGGAGGAACAATGAGCAGTTCTTC.

V gene TRBV6-1 combines with J gene TRBJ2-2; TRBD2 is a possible D gene (6 bases). CDR3 length equals 11 residues. Germline V gene data show CDR1 as MNHNS and CDR2 as SASEGT. V was shortened by 8 bases and J by 7 bases, with 8 bases between the two germline ends. The CDR3 sequence is CASRGGGELFF. As DNA, the CDR3 is TGTGCCAGCCGGGGAGGCGGGGAGCTGTTTTTT.

CDR3 sequence (DNA): TGTGCCAGTAGTCTTCAATGGGGTTCTGGGGCCAACGTCCTGACTTTC. Translating it yields CASSLQWGSGANVLTF. The gene calls are TRBV19 and TRBJ2-6; D call uncertain. From germline, CDR1 is LNHDA and CDR2 SQIVND (reference sequence). V was cut by 5 bases and J by 1 base, with 12 bases left in between. This CDR3 has 16 amino acids.

The J gene is TRBJ2-3, the V gene TRBV7-9; TRBD2 aligns across 9 bases. The length of the CDR3 is 13 residues. CDR1 is SEHNR, CDR2 FQNEAQ, per germline (reference sequence). J gave up 3 bases and V 5 bases, and 0 bases lay outside the gene matches. In DNA, the CDR3 is TGTGCCAGCAGCACTAGCGGGACAGATACGCAGTATTTT. This sequence encodes CASSTSGTDTQYF.

V gene TRBV19 combines with J gene TRBJ2-1; 8 nucleotides align to TRBD2. The length of the CDR3 is 17 residues. The V gene's germline CDR1 is LNHDA and CDR2 SQIVND (reference sequence). V gave up 4 bases and J gave up 7 bases; unmatched junction bases: 15. CDR3 nucleotide sequence: TGTGCCAGTAGTAGTTATAGCGGGAACCATCTGGGGAATGAGCAGTTCTTC. This sequence encodes CASSSYSGNHLGNEQFF. The entire variable domain, with the rest obtained from reference TRBV19 and TRBJ2-1, is as follows: DGGITQSPKYLFRKEGQNVTLSCEQNLNHDAMYWYRQDPGQGLRLIYYSQIVNDFQKGDIAEGYSVSREKKESFPLTVTSAQKNPTAFYLCASSSYSGNHLGNEQFFGPGTRLTVL.

This sequence joins TRBV28 and TRBJ2-7; TRBD2 aligns across 8 bases. There are 15 residues in the CDR3. Per germline, CDR1 MDHEN and CDR2 SYDVKM. Unmatched junction bases numbered 9, after V lost 6 bases and J lost 2 bases. The CDR3 protein is CASSPTLAGPYEQYF. DNA for the CDR3: TGTGCCAGCAGCCCAACCCTAGCGGGCCCCTACGAGCAGTACTTC.

This clone appeared a few times. The chain links TRBV28 to TRBJ2-7; weak D call: TRBD2 (7 bases). In germline, CDR1 is MDHEN, CDR2 SYDVKM. V was trimmed by 4 bases and J by 6 bases, leaving 19 bases between them. The CDR3 extends over 15 amino acids. CDR3 region: CASSSRGAGSIEQYF. The CDR3 coding sequence is TGTGCCAGCAGTTCCCGGGGGGCGGGATCAATCGAGCAGTACTTC.

J is TRBJ1-4 and V is TRBV6-1; TRBD1 is a possible D gene (5 bases). The CDR3 is 13 amino acids. The germline V gene has CDR1 MNHNS and CDR2 SASEGT. Trimming stripped 6 bases from V and 8 bases from J, with 13 bases between. The CDR3 reads CASRRTWDEKLFF. The CDR3 nucleotides read TGTGCCAGCAGACGTACGTGGGACGAAAAACTGTTTTTT.